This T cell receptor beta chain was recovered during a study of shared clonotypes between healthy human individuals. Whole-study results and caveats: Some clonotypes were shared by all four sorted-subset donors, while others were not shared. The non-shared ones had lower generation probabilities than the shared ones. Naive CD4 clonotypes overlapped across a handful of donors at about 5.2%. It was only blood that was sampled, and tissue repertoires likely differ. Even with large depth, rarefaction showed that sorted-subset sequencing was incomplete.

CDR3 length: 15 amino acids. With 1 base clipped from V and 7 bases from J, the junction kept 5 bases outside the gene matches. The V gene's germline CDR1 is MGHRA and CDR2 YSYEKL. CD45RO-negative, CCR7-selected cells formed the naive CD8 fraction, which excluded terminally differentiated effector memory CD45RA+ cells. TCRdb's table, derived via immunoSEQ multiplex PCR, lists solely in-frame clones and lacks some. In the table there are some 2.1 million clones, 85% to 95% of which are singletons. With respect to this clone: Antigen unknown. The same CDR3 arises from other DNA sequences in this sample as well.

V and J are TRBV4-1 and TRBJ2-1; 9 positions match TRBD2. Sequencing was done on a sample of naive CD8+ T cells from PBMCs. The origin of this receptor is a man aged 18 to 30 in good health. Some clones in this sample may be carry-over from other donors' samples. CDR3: CASSQGLAGGNEQFF. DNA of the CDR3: TGCGCCAGCAGCCAAGGGTTGGCGGGAGGGAATGAGCAGTTCTTC.